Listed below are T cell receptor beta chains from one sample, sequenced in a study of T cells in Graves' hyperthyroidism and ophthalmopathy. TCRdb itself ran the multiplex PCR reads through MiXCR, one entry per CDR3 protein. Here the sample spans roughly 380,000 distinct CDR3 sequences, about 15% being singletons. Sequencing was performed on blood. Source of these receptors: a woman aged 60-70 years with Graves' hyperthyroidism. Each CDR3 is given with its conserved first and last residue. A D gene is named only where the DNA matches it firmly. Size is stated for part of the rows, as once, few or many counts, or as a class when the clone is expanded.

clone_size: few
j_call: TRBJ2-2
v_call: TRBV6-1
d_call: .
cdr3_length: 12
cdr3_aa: CATHEVTGELFF
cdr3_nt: TGTGCCACACACGAGGTGACCGGGGAGCTGTTTTTT

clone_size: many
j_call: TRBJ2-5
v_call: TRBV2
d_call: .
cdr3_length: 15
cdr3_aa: CASAPGTVEGETQYF
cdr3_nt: TGTGCCAGCGCGCCTGGGACGGTTGAGGGGGAGACCCAGTACTTC

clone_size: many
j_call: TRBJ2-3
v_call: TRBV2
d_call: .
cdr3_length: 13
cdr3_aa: CASRDRVGDTQYF
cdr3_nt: TGTGCCAGCAGGGACAGAGTCGGCGATACGCAGTATTTT

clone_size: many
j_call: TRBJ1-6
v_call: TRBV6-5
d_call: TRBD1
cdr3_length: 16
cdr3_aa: CASSYDRTGRTSPLHF
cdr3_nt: TGTGCCAGCAGTTACGACCGGACAGGGAGAACTTCACCCCTCCACTTT

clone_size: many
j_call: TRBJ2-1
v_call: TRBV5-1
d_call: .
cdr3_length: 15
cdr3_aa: CASRPTLHTYNEQFF
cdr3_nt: TGCGCCAGCAGACCGACCTTGCACACCTACAATGAGCAGTTCTTC

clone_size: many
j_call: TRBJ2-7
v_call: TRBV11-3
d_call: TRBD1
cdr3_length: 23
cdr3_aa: CASSIGRTGGKRSGGKSSYEQYF
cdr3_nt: TGTGCCAGCAGCATTGGTAGGACAGGGGGAAAAAGATCCGGGGGAAAAAGCTCCTACGAGCAGTACTTC

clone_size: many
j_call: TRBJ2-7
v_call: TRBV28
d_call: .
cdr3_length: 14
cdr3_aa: CASTPSQASYEQYF
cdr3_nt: TGTGCCAGCACCCCCAGCCAGGCCTCCTACGAGCAGTACTTC

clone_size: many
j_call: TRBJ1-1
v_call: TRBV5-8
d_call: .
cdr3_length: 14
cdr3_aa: CASSTKRGSTEAFF
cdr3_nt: TGTGCCAGCAGCACGAAGAGGGGGAGTACTGAAGCTTTCTTT

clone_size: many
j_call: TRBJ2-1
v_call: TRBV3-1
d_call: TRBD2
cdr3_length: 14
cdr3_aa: CASSLQAGGHEQFF
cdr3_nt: TGTGCCAGCAGCCTCCAAGCGGGGGGGCATGAGCAGTTCTTC

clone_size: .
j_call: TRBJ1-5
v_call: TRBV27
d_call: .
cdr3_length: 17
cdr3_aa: CASSPGSWPYSNQPQHF
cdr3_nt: TGTGCCAGCAGCCCCGGGAGCTGGCCCTATAGCAATCAGCCCCAGCATTTT

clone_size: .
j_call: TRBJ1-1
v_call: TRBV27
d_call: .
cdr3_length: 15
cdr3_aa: CASSLIYRLSTEAFF
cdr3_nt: TGTGCCAGCAGTTTAATCTACAGGCTTTCTACTGAAGCTTTCTTT

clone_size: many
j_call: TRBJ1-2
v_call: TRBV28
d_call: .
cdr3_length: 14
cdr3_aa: CASSLVTVDYGYTF
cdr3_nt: TGTGCCAGCAGTTTAGTTACGGTAGACTATGGCTACACCTTC

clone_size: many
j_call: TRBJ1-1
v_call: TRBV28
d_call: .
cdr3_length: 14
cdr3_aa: CASSLPVTNTEAFF
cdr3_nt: TGTGCCAGCAGTTTACCGGTGACGAACACTGAAGCTTTCTTT

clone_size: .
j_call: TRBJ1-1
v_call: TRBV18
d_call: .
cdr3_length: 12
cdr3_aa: CASSSVNTEALF
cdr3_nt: TGTGCCAGCTCAAGCGTAAACACTGAAGCTCTCTTT

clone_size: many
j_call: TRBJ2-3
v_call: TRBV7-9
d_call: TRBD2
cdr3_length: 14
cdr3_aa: CASNPSGNSDTQYF
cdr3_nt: TGTGCCAGCAATCCTAGCGGGAACTCAGATACGCAGTATTTT

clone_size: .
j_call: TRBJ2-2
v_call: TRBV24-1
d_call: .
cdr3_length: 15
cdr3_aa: CATSAPGRDTGELFF
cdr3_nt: TGTGCCACCAGTGCCCCGGGGCGGGACACCGGGGAGCTGTTTTTT

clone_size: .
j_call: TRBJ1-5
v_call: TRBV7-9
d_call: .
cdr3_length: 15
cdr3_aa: CASSDGRADRQPQHF
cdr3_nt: TGTGCCAGCAGCGACGGACGGGCAGACCGACAGCCCCAGCATTTT

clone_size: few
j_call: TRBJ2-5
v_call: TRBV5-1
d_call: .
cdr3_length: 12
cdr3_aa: CASPLTQETQYF
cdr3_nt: TGCGCCAGTCCACTAACACAAGAGACCCAGTACTTC

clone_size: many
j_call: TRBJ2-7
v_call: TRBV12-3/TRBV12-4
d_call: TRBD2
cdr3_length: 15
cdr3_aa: CASSPSGRPSYEQYF
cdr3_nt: TGTGCCAGCAGTCCAAGCGGGAGGCCCTCCTACGAGCAGTACTTC

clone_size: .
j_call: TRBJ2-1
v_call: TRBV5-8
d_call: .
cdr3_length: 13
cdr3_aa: CASSPNTYNEQFF
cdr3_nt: TGTGCCAGCAGTCCTAATACCTACAATGAGCAGTTCTTC

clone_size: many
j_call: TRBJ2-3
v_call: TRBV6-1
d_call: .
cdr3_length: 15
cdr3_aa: CASKPPGLESDTQYF
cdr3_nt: TGTGCCAGCAAACCCCCGGGCCTAGAGTCGGATACGCAGTATTTT

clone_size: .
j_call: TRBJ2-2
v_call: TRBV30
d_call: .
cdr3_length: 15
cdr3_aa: CAWSVLGARTGELFF
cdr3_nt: TGTGCCTGGAGTGTACTGGGGGCAAGGACCGGGGAGCTGTTTTTT

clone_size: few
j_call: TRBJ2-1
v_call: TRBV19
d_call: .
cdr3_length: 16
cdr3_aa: CASSVVGGFGYNEQFF
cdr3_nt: TGTGCCAGTAGTGTCGTTGGGGGTTTCGGGTACAATGAGCAGTTCTTC

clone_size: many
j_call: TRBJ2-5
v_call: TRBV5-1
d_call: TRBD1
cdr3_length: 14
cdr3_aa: CASTTGTAQETQYF
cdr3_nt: TGCGCCAGCACTACCGGGACAGCCCAAGAGACCCAGTACTTC

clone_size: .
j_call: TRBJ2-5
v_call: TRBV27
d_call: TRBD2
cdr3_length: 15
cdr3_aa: CASSRTSGSFETQYF
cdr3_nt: TGTGCCAGCAGCAGGACTAGCGGGAGTTTTGAGACCCAGTACTTC

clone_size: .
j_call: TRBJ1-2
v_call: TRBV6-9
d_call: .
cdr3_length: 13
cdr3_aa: CASSYRPGNGYTF
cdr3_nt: TGTGCCAGCAGTTACCGTCCTGGGAATGGCTACACCTTC

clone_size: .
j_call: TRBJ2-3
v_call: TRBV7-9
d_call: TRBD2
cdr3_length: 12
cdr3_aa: CASSLTGGTQYF
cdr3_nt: TGTGCCAGCAGTTTAACGGGAGGGACGCAGTATTTT

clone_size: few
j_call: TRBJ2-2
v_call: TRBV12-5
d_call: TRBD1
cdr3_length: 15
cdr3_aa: CASGSSRQGTGELFF
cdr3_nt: TGTGCTAGTGGTTCCTCTCGACAGGGAACCGGGGAGCTGTTTTTT

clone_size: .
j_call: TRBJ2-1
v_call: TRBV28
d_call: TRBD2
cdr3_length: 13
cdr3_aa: CASSLGREGAEFF
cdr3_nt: TGTGCCAGCAGTCTGGGGCGGGAGGGAGCCGAGTTCTTC

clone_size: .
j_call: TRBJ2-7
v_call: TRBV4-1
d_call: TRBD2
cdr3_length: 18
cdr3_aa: CASSQVGGLAGEGYEQYF
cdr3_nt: TGCGCCAGCAGCCAAGTCGGAGGACTAGCGGGAGAGGGTTACGAGCAGTACTTC

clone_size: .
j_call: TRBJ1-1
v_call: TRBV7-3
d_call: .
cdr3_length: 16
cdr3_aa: CASSLVGGDPSSEAFF
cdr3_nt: TGTGCCAGCAGCTTAGTTGGGGGCGACCCTTCCTCTGAAGCTTTCTTT

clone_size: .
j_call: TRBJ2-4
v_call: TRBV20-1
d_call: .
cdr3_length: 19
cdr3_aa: CSASPDTRLFSGAKNIQYF
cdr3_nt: TGCAGTGCCTCCCCGGACACGCGCCTATTTAGTGGGGCCAAAAACATTCAGTACTTC

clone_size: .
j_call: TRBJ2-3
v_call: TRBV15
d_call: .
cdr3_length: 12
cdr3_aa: CATRADPDTQYF
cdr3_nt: TGTGCCACCCGGGCGGACCCAGATACGCAGTATTTT

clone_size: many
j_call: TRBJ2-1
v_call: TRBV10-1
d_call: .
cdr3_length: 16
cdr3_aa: CASSETRLLRVDEQFF
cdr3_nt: TGCGCCAGCAGTGAGACGCGACTCCTAAGGGTGGATGAGCAGTTCTTC

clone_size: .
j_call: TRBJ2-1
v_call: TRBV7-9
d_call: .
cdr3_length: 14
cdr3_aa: CASSFSRGLNEQFF
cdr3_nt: TGTGCCAGCAGCTTCTCTCGCGGCCTCAATGAGCAGTTCTTC